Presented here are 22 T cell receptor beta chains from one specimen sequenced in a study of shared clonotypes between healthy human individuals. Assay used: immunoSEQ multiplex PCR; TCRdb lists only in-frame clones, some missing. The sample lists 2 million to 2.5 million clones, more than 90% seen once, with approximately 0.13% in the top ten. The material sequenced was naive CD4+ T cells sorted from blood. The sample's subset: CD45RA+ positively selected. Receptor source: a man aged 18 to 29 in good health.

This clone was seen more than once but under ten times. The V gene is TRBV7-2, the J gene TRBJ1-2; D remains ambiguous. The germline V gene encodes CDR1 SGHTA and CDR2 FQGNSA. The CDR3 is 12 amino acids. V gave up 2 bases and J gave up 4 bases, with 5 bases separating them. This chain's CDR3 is CASSLSLYGYTF. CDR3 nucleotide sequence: TGTGCCAGCAGCTTATCACTCTATGGCTACACCTTC.

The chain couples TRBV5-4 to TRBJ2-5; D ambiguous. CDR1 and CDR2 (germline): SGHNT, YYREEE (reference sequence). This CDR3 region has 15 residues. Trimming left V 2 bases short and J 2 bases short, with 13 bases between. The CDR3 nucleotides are TGTGCCAGCAGCTTAGGACCGGCAGTACAAGAGACCCAGTACTTC. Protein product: CASSLGPAVQETQYF.

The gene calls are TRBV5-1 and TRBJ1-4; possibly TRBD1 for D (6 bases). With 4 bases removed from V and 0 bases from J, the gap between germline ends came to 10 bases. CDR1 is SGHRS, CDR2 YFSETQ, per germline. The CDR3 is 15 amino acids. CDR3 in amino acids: CASSQGTATNEKLFF. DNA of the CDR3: TGCGCCAGCAGCCAGGGGACGGCAACTAATGAAAAACTGTTTTTT.

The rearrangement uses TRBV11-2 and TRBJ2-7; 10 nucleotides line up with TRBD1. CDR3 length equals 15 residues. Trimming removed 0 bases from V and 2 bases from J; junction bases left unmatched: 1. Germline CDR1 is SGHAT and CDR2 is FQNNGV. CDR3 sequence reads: CASSLETGGTYEQYF. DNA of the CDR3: TGTGCCAGCAGCTTAGAGACAGGGGGCACCTACGAGCAGTACTTC.

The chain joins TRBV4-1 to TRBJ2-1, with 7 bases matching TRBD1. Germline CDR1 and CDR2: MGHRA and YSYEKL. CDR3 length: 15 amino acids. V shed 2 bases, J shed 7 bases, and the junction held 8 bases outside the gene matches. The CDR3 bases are TGCGCCAGCAGCCAACAGGGGGTGAGTTGGAATGAGCAGTTCTTC. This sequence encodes CASSQQGVSWNEQFF.

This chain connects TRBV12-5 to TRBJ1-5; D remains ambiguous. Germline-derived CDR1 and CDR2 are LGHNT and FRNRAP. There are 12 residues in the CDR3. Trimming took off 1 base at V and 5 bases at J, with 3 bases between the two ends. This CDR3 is CASGLADQPQHF. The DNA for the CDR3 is TGTGCTAGTGGTTTGGCAGATCAGCCCCAGCATTTT. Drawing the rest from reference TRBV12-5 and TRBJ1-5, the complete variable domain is DARVTQTPRHKVTEMGQEVTMRCQPILGHNTVFWYRQTMMQGLELLAYFRNRAPLDDSGMPKDRFSAEMPDATLATLKIQPSEPRDSAVYFCASGLADQPQHFGDGTRLSIL.

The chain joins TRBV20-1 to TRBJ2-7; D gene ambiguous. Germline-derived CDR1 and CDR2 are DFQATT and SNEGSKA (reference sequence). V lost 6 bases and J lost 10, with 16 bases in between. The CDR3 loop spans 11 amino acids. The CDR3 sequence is CSANPRGSQYF. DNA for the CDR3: TGCAGTGCCAATCCCCGAGGAAGCCAGTACTTC.

CDR3 in DNA: TGTGCCAGCAGACCGGTTCGTGGGACAGGCCAAATGAACACTGAAGCTTTCTTT. This sequence encodes CASRPVRGTGQMNTEAFF. The rearrangement links TRBV25-1 to TRBJ1-1; TRBD1 agrees at 8 bases. CDR3 size: 18 residues. Germline CDR1 MGHDK, CDR2 SYGVNS. J gave up 0 bases and V 6 bases, and 15 bases lay outside the gene matches.

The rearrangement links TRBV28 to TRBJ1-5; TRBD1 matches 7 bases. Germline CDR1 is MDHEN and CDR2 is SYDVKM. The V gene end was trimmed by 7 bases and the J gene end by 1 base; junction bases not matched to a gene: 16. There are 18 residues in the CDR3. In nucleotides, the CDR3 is TGTGCCAGCAACCACGACAGGGTTTTAAGGGAAAGCAATCAGCCCCAGCATTTT. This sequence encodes CASNHDRVLRESNQPQHF.

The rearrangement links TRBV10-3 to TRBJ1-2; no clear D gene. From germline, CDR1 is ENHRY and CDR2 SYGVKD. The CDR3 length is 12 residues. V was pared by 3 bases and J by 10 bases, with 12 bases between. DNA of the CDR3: TGTGCCATCAGTGACCCCCCGGGCCCCTACACCTTC. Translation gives CAISDPPGPYTF.

CDR3 sequence: CAWSVPSGVHNEQFF. For the CDR3, the DNA is TGTGCCTGGAGTGTACCTAGCGGGGTCCACAATGAGCAGTTCTTC. The chain recombines TRBV30 with TRBJ2-1, with 9 bases identical to TRBD2. J gave up 5 bases and V 0 bases, and 5 bases lay outside the gene matches. Germline loops: CDR1 GTSNPN, CDR2 SVGIG (reference sequence). The CDR3 length is 15 residues.

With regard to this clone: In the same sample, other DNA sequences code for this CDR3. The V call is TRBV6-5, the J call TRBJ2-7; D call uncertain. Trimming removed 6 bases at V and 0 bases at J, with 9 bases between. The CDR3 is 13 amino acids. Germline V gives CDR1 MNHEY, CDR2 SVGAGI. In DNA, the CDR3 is TGTGCCAGCAGCCGCACAACCTCCTACGAGCAGTACTTC. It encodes CASSRTTSYEQYF.

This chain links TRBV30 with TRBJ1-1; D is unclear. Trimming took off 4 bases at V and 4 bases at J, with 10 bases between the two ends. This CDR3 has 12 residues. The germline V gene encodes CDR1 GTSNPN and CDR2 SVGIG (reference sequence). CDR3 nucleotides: TGTGCCTGGATCTCTCGGGGCACTGAAGCTTTCTTT. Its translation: CAWISRGTEAFF.

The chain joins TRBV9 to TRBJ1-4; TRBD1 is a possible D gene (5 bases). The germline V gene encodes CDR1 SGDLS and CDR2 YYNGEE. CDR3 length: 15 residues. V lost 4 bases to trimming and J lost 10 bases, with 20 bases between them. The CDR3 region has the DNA TGTGCCAGCAGCTCGTCCGGGGGTTGGATTGGAAAACTGTTTTTT. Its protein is CASSSSGGWIGKLFF.

CDR3 sequence (DNA): TGCGCCAGCAGCCTAGACAGCGCGGAGACCCAGTACTTC. Its translation is CASSLDSAETQYF. The genes are TRBV5-1 and TRBJ2-5; D possibly corresponds to TRBD1 (5 bases). Trimming cost V 4 bases and J 5 bases, with 12 bases left between them. The length of the CDR3 is 13 residues. Germline CDR1 SGHRS, CDR2 YFSETQ.

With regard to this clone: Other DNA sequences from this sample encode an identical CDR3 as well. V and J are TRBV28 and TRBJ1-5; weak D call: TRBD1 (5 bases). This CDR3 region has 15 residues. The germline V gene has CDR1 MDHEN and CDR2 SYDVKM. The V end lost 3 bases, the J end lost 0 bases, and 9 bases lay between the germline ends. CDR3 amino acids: CASSLMGPSNQPQHF. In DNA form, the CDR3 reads TGTGCCAGCAGTTTGATGGGGCCTAGCAATCAGCCCCAGCATTTT.

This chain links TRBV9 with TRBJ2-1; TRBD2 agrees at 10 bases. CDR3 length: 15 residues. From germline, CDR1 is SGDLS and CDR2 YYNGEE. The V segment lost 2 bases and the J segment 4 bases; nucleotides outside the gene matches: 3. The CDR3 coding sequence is TGTGCCAGCAGCGTCGGGACTAGCGTGTACAATGAGCAGTTCTTC. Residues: CASSVGTSVYNEQFF. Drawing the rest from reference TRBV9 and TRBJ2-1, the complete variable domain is DSGVTQTPKHLITATGQRVTLRCSPRSGDLSVYWYQQSLDQGLQFLIQYYNGEERAKGNILERFSAQQFPDLHSELNLSSLELGDSALYFCASSVGTSVYNEQFFGPGTRLTVL.

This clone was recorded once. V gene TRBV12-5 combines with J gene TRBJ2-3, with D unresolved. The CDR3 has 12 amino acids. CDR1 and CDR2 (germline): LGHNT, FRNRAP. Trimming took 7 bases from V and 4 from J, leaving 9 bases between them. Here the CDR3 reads CASEGNPDTQYF. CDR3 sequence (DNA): TGTGCTAGTGAAGGTAACCCAGATACGCAGTATTTT.

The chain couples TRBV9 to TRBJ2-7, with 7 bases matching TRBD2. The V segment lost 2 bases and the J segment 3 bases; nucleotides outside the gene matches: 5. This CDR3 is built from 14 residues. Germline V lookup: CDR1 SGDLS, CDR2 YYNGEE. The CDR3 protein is CASSVGEGYYEQYF. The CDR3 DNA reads TGTGCCAGCAGCGTCGGGGAGGGTTACTACGAGCAGTACTTC.

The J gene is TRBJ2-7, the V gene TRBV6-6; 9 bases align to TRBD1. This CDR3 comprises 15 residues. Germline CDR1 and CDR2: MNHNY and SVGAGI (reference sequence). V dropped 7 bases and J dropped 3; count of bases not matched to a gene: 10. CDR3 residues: CASTRAGQGNYEQYF. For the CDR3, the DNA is TGTGCCAGCACCAGAGCGGGACAGGGCAACTACGAGCAGTACTTC.

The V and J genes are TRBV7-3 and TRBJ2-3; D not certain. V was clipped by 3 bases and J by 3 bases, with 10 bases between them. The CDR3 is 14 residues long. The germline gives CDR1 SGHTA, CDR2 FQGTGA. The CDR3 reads CASSFGPDTDTQYF. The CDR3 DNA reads TGTGCCAGCAGCTTCGGCCCCGATACAGATACGCAGTATTTT.

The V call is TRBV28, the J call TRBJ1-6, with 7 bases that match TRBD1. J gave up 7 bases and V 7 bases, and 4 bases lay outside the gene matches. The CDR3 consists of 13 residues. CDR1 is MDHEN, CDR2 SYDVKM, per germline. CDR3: CASKETGNSPLHF. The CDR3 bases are TGTGCCAGCAAGGAGACAGGGAATTCACCCCTCCACTTT.